The sequence of this T cell receptor (beta chain) was determined in a study of response to subunit inactivated influenza vaccine. V lost 1 base and J lost 2, with 10 bases in between. This CDR3 region has 15 residues. Germline assignment: CDR1 LGHNA and CDR2 YNFKEQ. TCRdb itself ran the RT-PCR reads through MiXCR, one entry per CDR3 protein. The sample carries around 570,000 distinct CDR3 sequences, 10% to 12% recorded once. This clonotype came up a few times. A further study also used this sample, focusing on T cells expressing NK-cell markers. From that study: cDNA encoding TCR beta was synthesized via 5'RACE template switching incorporating UMIs. Obtained from sorted CD3+CD56+NKG2C+, CD3+CD56+NKG2C- and CD3+CD56-NKG2C+ T cells were the TCR beta repertoires. There were seven HCMV-seropositive donors and one seronegative donor among the eight sequenced.

The receptor was isolated from a man aged 45-65 years who received an inactivated influenza vaccine. The input for sequencing was PBMCs from blood, taken on the day of vaccination. The chain couples TRBV4-2 to TRBJ2-3; D is possibly TRBD2 (6 bases). CDR3 in DNA: TGTGCCAGCAGCCAAGTAGCGGCGTTCACAGATACGCAGTATTTT. It is translated as CASSQVAAFTDTQYF.